These 3 T cell receptor beta chains were all obtained from the same sample, sequenced in a study of blood T cell repertoires in COVID-19. Sequencing was performed with immunoSEQ multiplex PCR; in TCRdb, only in-frame clones are kept and a portion is missing. The sample records hundreds of thousands of clones, about nine tenths being singletons. The sample consisted of peripheral blood. The receptors originated from a woman in her 70s with COVID-19, enrolled during active disease.

The chain combines TRBV23-1 with TRBJ2-5; D gene uncertain. TRBV23-1 is flagged as an ORF with uncertain function. Trimming pared 4 bases from V and 1 base from J, leaving 16 bases between. The CDR3 spans 16 residues. The CDR3 nucleotides are TGCGCCAGCAGTCGTCGGTCCTGGTGCCTCCAAGAGACCCAGTACTTC. Translating it yields CASSRRSWCLQETQYF.

This rearrangement joins TRBV4-3 to TRBJ2-1; D remains ambiguous. Germline V CDR1 and CDR2: LGHNA, YSLEER. CDR3 length equals 13 residues. V was clipped by 3 bases and J by 5 bases, with 8 bases between them. CDR3 sequence (DNA): TGCGCCAGCAGCCAGGTAGATAACAATGAGCAGTTCTTC. Protein sequence: CASSQVDNNEQFF.

The V call is TRBV4-2, the J call TRBJ2-3; 11 bases align to TRBD1. The length of the CDR3 is 16 residues. Germline CDR1 reads LGHNA; CDR2 reads YNFKEQ. V was clipped by 4 bases and J by 4 bases; unmatched bases: 7. CDR3 sequence (DNA): TGTGCCAGCAGCCCCGGGACAGGGGGTAACGCAGATACGCAGTATTTT. Residues: CASSPGTGGNADTQYF.